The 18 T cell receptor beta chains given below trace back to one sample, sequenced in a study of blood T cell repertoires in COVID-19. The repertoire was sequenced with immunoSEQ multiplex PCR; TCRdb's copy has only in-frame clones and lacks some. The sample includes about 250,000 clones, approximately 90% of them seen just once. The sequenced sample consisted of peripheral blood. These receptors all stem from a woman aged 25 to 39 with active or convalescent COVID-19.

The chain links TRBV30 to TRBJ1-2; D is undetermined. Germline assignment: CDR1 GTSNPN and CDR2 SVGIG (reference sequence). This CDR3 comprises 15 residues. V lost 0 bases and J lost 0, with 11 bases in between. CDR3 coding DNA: TGTGCCTGGAGTGTGGGCAGCCGCTCTAACTATGGCTACACCTTC. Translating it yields CAWSVGSRSNYGYTF.

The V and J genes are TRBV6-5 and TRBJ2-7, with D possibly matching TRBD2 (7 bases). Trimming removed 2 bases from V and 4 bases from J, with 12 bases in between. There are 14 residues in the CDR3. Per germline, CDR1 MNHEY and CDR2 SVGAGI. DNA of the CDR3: TGTGCCAGCAGTTACATAGGGGGGGCTTACGAGCAGTACTTC. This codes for CASSYIGGAYEQYF.

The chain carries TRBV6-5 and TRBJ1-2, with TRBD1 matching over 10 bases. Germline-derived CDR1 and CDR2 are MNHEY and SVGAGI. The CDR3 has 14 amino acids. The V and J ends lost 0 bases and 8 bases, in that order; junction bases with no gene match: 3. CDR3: CASSYSGTGVGYTF. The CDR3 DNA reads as TGTGCCAGCAGTTACTCGGGGACAGGGGTCGGCTACACCTTC.

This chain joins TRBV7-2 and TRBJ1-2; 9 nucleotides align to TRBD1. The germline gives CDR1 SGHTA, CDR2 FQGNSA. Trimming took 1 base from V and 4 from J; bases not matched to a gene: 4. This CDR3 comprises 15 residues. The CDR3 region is CASSLDRGLGYGYTF. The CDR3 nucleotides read TGTGCCAGCAGCTTAGACAGGGGGCTTGGCTATGGCTACACCTTC.

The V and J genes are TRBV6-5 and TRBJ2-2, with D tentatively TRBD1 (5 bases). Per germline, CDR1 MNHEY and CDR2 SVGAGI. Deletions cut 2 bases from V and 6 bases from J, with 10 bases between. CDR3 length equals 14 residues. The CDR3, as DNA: TGTGCCAGCAGTTACGGAAGGGGTTCCGGGGAGCTGTTTTTT. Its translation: CASSYGRGSGELFF.

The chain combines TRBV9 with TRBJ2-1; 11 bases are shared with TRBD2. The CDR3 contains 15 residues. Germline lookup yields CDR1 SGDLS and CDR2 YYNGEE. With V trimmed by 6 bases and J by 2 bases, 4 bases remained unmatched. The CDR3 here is CASTLAGGPYNEQFF. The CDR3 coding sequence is TGTGCCAGCACCCTAGCGGGGGGACCCTACAATGAGCAGTTCTTC.

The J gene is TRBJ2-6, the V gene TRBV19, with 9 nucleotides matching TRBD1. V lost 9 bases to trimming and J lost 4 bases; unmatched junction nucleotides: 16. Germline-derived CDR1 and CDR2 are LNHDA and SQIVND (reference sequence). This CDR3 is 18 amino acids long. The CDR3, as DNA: TGTGCCAGCTGCAGAACGGGACAGGGTTTAGGGGGGGCCAACGTCCTGACTTTC. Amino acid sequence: CASCRTGQGLGGANVLTF.

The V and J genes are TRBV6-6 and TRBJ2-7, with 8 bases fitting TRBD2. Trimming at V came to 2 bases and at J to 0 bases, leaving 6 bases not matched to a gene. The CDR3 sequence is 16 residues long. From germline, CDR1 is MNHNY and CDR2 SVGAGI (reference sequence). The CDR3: CASSYRGGFFSYEQYF. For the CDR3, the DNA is TGTGCCAGCAGTTACCGCGGGGGGTTTTTCTCCTACGAGCAGTACTTC.

The CDR3 protein is CALGGGTSYEQYF. In DNA, the CDR3 is TGTGCCCTCGGGGGGGGTACCTCCTACGAGCAGTACTTC. V is TRBV6-5 and J is TRBJ2-7; 8 nucleotides align to TRBD2. V shed 11 bases, J shed 0 bases, and the junction held 6 bases outside the gene matches. The CDR3 runs 13 residues. Per germline, CDR1 MNHEY and CDR2 SVGAGI.

CDR3 sequence reads: CASSLQGSGNTIYF. CDR3 bases: TGTGCCAGCAGCTTACAGGGCTCTGGAAACACCATATATTTT. This sequence joins TRBV5-6 and TRBJ1-3, with D tentatively TRBD1 (6 bases). Germline V gene data show CDR1 as SGHDT and CDR2 as YYEEEE. The CDR3 is 14 amino acids. Trimming took off 2 bases at V and 0 bases at J, with 6 bases between the two ends. The complete variable domain, with remaining parts taken from reference TRBV5-6 and TRBJ1-3, reads DAGVTQSPTHLIKTRGQQVTLRCSPKSGHDTVSWYQQALGQGPQFIFQYYEEEERQRGNFPDRFSGHQFPNYSSELNVNALLLGDSALYLCASSLQGSGNTIYFGEGSWLTVV.

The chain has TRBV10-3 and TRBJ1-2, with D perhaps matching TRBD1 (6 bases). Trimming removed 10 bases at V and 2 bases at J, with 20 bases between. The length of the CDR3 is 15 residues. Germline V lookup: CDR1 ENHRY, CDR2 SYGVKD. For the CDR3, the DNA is TGTGCCACGGCAACTTCCGGACAGAAAAACTATGGCTACACCTTC. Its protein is CATATSGQKNYGYTF.

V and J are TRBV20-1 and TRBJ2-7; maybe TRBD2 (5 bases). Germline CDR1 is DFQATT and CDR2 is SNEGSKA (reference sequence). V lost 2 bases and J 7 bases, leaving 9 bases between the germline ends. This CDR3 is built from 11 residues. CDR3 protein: CSARSRGEQYF. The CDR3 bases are TGCAGTGCTAGATCCCGGGGTGAGCAGTACTTC.

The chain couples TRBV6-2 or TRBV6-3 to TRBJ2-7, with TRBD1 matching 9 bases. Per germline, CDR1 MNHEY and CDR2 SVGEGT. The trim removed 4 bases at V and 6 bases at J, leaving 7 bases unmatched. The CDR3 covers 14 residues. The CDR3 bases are TGTGCCAGCAGTTCCCCACCGACAGGGGGCGAGCAGTACTTC. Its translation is CASSSPPTGGEQYF.

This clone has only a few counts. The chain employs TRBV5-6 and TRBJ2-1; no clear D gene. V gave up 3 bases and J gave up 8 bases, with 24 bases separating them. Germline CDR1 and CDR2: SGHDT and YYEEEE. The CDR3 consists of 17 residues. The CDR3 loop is CASSSTPEMLPIYEQFF. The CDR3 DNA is TGTGCCAGCAGCTCAACTCCCGAGATGCTTCCTATCTATGAGCAGTTCTTC.

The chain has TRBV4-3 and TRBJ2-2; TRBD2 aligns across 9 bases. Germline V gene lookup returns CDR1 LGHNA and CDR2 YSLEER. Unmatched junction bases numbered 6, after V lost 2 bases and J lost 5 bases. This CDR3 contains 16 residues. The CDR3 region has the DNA TGCGCCAGCAGCCAAAGGAGCGGGGGGCCAACCGGGGAGCTGTTTTTT. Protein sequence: CASSQRSGGPTGELFF.

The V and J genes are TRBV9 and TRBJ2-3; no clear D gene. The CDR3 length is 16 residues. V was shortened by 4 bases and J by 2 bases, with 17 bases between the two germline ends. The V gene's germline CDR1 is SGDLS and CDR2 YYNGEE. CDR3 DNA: TGTGCCAGCAGCCCAAACCACTTGAACCCCACAGATACGCAGTATTTT. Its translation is CASSPNHLNPTDTQYF.

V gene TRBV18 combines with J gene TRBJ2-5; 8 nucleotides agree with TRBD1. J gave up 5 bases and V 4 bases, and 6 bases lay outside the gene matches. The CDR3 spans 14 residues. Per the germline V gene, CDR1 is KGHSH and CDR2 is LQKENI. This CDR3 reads CASSREDRVETQYF. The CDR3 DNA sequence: TGTGCCAGCTCACGCGAGGACAGGGTGGAGACCCAGTACTTC. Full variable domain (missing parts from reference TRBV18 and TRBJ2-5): NAGVMQNPRHLVRRRGQEARLRCSPMKGHSHVYWYRQLPEEGLKFMVYLQKENIIDESGMPKERFSAEFPKEGPSILRIQQVVRGDSAAYFCASSREDRVETQYFGPGTRLLVL.

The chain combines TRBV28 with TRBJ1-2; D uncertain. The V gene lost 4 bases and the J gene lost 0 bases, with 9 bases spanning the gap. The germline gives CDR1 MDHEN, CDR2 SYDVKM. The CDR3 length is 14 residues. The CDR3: CASSSPQANYGYTF. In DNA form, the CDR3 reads TGTGCCAGCAGTTCACCCCAGGCTAACTATGGCTACACCTTC.